What follows are 9 T cell receptor beta chains derived from one specimen sequenced in a study of T cell responses to AZD1222 COVID-19 vaccine. Assay: immunoSEQ multiplex PCR; the TCRdb copy retains only in-frame clones and omits some. The sample yields about 88,000 clones, about 89% seen once. The input for sequencing was peripheral blood, taken 28 days after the second AZD1222 dose. These receptors originate from an adult who received the AZD1222 COVID-19 vaccine.

The genes are TRBV2 and TRBJ1-4; D is possibly TRBD1 (5 bases). This CDR3 contains 19 residues. Between the trimmed V and J ends, which lost 4 bases and 8 bases, there was a span of 29 bases. Germline values: CDR1 SNHLY, CDR2 FYNNEI. CDR3 nucleotide sequence: TGTGCCAGCAGTGTTTTGAGAAGAAACCGGGACCAACCCCGGGAAAAACTGTTTTTT. It specifies CASSVLRRNRDQPREKLFF.

J is TRBJ1-6 and V is TRBV18, with D hard to call. The CDR3 sequence is 13 residues long. The ends were cut back, 3 bases at V and 13 bases at J, with 13 bases in the middle. Germline V gene lookup returns CDR1 KGHSH and CDR2 LQKENI. CDR3 DNA sequence: TGTGCCAGCTCACCCCGGGGAACTGACCCCCTCCACTTT. Translation: CASSPRGTDPLHF.

The chain is built from TRBV6-5 and TRBJ2-7; D remains ambiguous. The germline V and J ends were trimmed by 6 bases and 2 bases, with 11 bases remaining between them. Germline V gene sequence: CDR1 MNHEY, CDR2 SVGAGI. This CDR3 has 13 amino acids. The chain's CDR3 is CASRGPSTYEQYF. The CDR3 DNA reads as TGTGCCAGCAGAGGGCCTTCCACCTACGAGCAGTACTTC.

CDR3 bases: TGTGCCAGTAGTACCCAGATCCCCGCCGGGGCCTATGGCTACACCTTC. Its translation: CASSTQIPAGAYGYTF. The chain is built from TRBV19 and TRBJ1-2; D might be TRBD1 (5 bases). V lost 4 bases, J lost 4 bases, and 19 bases lay in between. Germline V gene lookup returns CDR1 LNHDA and CDR2 SQIVND (reference sequence). This CDR3 comprises 16 residues.

The chain employs TRBV12-3 or TRBV12-4 and TRBJ1-2; D call uncertain. V lost 3 bases, J lost 4 bases, and 6 bases lay in between. The CDR3 totals 12 residues. The CDR3: CASSFSGYGYTF. CDR3 sequence (DNA): TGTGCCAGCAGTTTCTCCGGCTATGGCTACACCTTC.

The rearrangement links TRBV4-2 to TRBJ2-5; a possible D gene is TRBD2 (5 bases). V was shortened by 3 bases and J by 5 bases, with 10 bases between the two germline ends. Germline CDR1 is LGHNA and CDR2 is YNFKEQ. This CDR3 contains 13 residues. The CDR3 nucleotides read TGTGCCAGCAGCCAGAGGGAATGGGAGACCCAGTACTTC. It encodes CASSQREWETQYF.

This chain uses TRBV18 with TRBJ1-1; D is possibly TRBD1 (5 bases). Germline V gene data show CDR1 as KGHSH and CDR2 as LQKENI. The V end lost 4 bases, the J end lost 1 base, and 13 bases lay between the germline ends. The CDR3 sequence is 15 residues long. DNA of the CDR3: TGTGCCAGCTCACTACAGGACACAGAGAACACTGAAGCTTTCTTT. Amino acids: CASSLQDTENTEAFF.

The chain employs TRBV2 and TRBJ1-3; unclear D gene. The CDR3 contains 15 residues. V was clipped by 5 bases and J by 4 bases, with 15 bases between them. Per the germline V gene, CDR1 is SNHLY and CDR2 is FYNNEI. In nucleotides, the CDR3 is TGTGCCAGCAGTCCCAATACAAACTTCGGAAACACCATATATTTT. This gives the protein CASSPNTNFGNTIYF.

The chain is built from TRBV30 and TRBJ1-6, with 9 bases matching TRBD1. The length of the CDR3 is 13 residues. The junction had 2 bases not matched to a gene; V was cut back by 4 bases and J by 7 bases. Germline V gives CDR1 GTSNPN, CDR2 SVGIG (reference sequence). The CDR3: CAWTDRGNSPLHF. The DNA for the CDR3 is TGTGCCTGGACGGACAGGGGCAATTCACCCCTCCACTTT.